Ten or more counts support the clone carrying this T cell receptor beta chain. As yet, its antigen is unknown. These data belong to a study of response to subunit inactivated influenza vaccine. Study findings and constraints: There was a suggestion from the authors that each seasonal influenza vaccination recruits few new T cells.

TCRdb called the RT-PCR reads again in MiXCR, with one record for every CDR3 protein. This repertoire shows 600,000 to 850,000 distinct CDR3 sequences, 11% to 15% found once; its top ten account for less than 9%. The germline V and J ends were trimmed by 0 bases and 2 bases, with 10 bases remaining between them. The germline V gene encodes CDR1 SGHRS and CDR2 YFSETQ. The CDR3 length is 15 residues. This chain joins TRBV5-1 and TRBJ2-3, with D perhaps given as TRBD1 or TRBD2 (5 bases each). The specimen comprised PBMCs from blood, sampled 14 to 15 days before vaccination. The sequence came from a man in his forties or fifties who received an inactivated influenza vaccine. CDR3 coding DNA: TGCGCCAGCAGCTTGGCCGGGGCCCCCACAGATACGCAGTATTTT. It specifies CASSLAGAPTDTQYF.